The 23 T cell receptor beta chains below all came from one sample that was sequenced in a study of blood T cell repertoires in COVID-19. Using immunoSEQ multiplex PCR, the repertoire was profiled, and TCRdb retains in-frame clones only, with some absent. Of approximately 200,000 clones in the sample, 85% were seen once. Source material: PBMCs or T cells enriched from blood (not recorded which). The origin of the receptors is a man in his forties who had recovered from COVID-19.

The chain carries TRBV30 and TRBJ2-7; 11 bases are a match to TRBD2. Germline CDR1 reads GTSNPN; CDR2 reads SVGIG (reference sequence). The trim removed 1 base at V and 0 bases at J, leaving 8 bases unmatched. The CDR3 sequence is 17 residues long. CDR3 sequence: CAWSGLAGLSPSYEQYF. CDR3 DNA sequence: TGTGCCTGGAGTGGACTAGCGGGGCTTTCACCCTCCTACGAGCAGTACTTC.

The chain combines TRBV14 with TRBJ1-5; D ambiguous. The CDR3 contains 13 residues. Trimming pared 0 bases from V and 5 bases from J, leaving 5 bases between. The germline V gene encodes CDR1 SGHDN and CDR2 FVKESK. The CDR3 region has the DNA TGTGCCAGCAGCCAAGAGAGCCATCAGCCCCAGCATTTT. Translation: CASSQESHQPQHF.

CDR3: CSASGPALTGDGTEAFF. Here the CDR3 DNA reads TGCAGTGCCAGTGGCCCCGCCCTTACAGGGGACGGCACTGAAGCTTTCTTT. The chain links TRBV20-1 to TRBJ1-1, with 7 bases lining up with TRBD1. The CDR3 consists of 17 residues. Germline V CDR1 and CDR2: DFQATT, SNEGSKA (reference sequence). V shed 6 bases, J shed 4 bases, and the junction held 20 bases outside the gene matches.

The chain uses TRBV4-3 and TRBJ2-5, with TRBD2 matching over 8 bases. V gave up 4 bases and J gave up 5 bases; unmatched junction bases: 15. CDR1 and CDR2 from the germline V gene are LGHNA and YSLEER. The CDR3 sequence is 17 residues long. The CDR3 nucleotides read TGCGCCAGCAGCCGAGGATCTACTAGCGGAGGCGATGAGACCCAGTACTTC. The encoded protein is CASSRGSTSGGDETQYF.

J is TRBJ1-5 and V is TRBV10-3; tentatively, D is TRBD1 (5 bases). The ends were cut back, 7 bases at V and 0 bases at J, with 19 bases in the middle. CDR3 size: 17 residues. The germline V gene encodes CDR1 ENHRY and CDR2 SYGVKD. CDR3 loop: CAITQEGLANSNQPQHF. Written as DNA, the CDR3 is TGTGCCATCACCCAGGAGGGGTTGGCAAATAGCAATCAGCCCCAGCATTTT.

This clone was picked up a small number of times. A much larger clonotype is one base distant, so this may be a read error. The J gene is TRBJ2-2, the V gene TRBV9; 7 nucleotides line up with TRBD2. Germline CDR1 and CDR2: SGDLS and YYNGEE. J lost 0 bases, V lost 2 bases, and 1 base had no gene match. The CDR3 spans 15 residues. CDR3 sequence reads: CASSVSGSNTGELFF. CDR3 DNA sequence: TGTGCCAGCAGCGTTAGCGGGTCGAACACCGGGGAGCTGTTTTTT.

V and J are TRBV5-1 and TRBJ1-2; 11 positions agree with TRBD1. Germline CDR1 SGHRS, CDR2 YFSETQ. The trim removed 4 bases at V and 7 bases at J, leaving 6 bases unmatched. CDR3 size: 14 residues. Here the CDR3 reads CASSRGQGAGGYTF. The CDR3 coding sequence is TGCGCCAGCAGCCGAGGACAGGGGGCAGGTGGCTACACCTTC.

The table lists this clone with a few counts. The chain employs TRBV3-1 (or the pseudogene TRBV3-2) and TRBJ2-5; maybe TRBD1 (6 bases). The germline V gene has CDR1 LGHDT and CDR2 YNNKEL (reference sequence). The V and J ends lost 6 bases and 2 bases respectively, with 13 bases between them. The CDR3 sequence is 14 residues long. Written as DNA, the CDR3 is TGTGCCAGCAGTCGGACAGTGGGTCAAGAGACCCAGTACTTC. Amino acids: CASSRTVGQETQYF.

There are many counts of this clone. The chain links TRBV11-2 to TRBJ1-3; D perhaps matches TRBD1 (5 bases). Germline lookup yields CDR1 SGHAT and CDR2 FQNNGV. With 0 bases removed from V and 9 bases from J, the gap between germline ends came to 12 bases. This CDR3 has 14 residues. The CDR3 loop reads CASSLEPLGGTIYF. CDR3 nucleotide sequence: TGTGCCAGCAGCTTAGAACCTCTCGGGGGCACCATATATTTT.

This clone was observed a handful of times. This chain connects TRBV5-1 to TRBJ1-2, with 10 bases identical to TRBD1. V lost 3 bases, J lost 6 bases, and 11 bases stayed unmatched. Germline CDR1 SGHRS, CDR2 YFSETQ. This CDR3 spans 16 amino acids. The CDR3 region has the DNA TGCGCCAGCAGCTCCACAACGGGACAGGGGACGGATGGCTACACCTTC. It codes for CASSSTTGQGTDGYTF.

The chain joins TRBV6-5 to TRBJ2-2; weak D call: TRBD1 (7 bases). Germline CDR1 MNHEY, CDR2 SVGAGI. V was pared by 6 bases and J by 6 bases, with 14 bases between. The CDR3 has 14 amino acids. CDR3 DNA sequence: TGTGCCAGCAGGGCGGACAGGAGGGCCGGGGAGCTGTTTTTT. It yields the protein CASRADRRAGELFF.

V gene TRBV9 combines with J gene TRBJ2-3, with 11 bases identical to TRBD2. The junction had 0 bases not matched to a gene; V was cut back by 0 bases and J by 0 bases. The CDR3 has 16 amino acids. Germline CDR1 SGDLS, CDR2 YYNGEE. The CDR3 protein is CASSVGTSGSTDTQYF. The DNA of the CDR3 is TGTGCCAGCAGCGTAGGGACTAGCGGGAGCACAGATACGCAGTATTTT.

The chain couples TRBV10-3 to TRBJ2-3; 8 positions agree with TRBD2. Trimming cost V 7 bases and J 0 bases; bases outside gene matches: 12. The germline CDR1 and CDR2 sequences are ENHRY and SYGVKD. The CDR3 runs to 17 residues. The CDR3 DNA follows: TGTGCCATCAACGATGACGGGAGGGGACCTAGCACAGATACGCAGTATTTT. This translates into CAINDDGRGPSTDTQYF.

A remark on this clone: Other DNA variants within this sample encode the same CDR3. V and J are TRBV18 and TRBJ1-5; no clear D gene. V was shortened by 6 bases and J by 2 bases, with 8 bases between the two germline ends. CDR3 length equals 13 residues. Germline values: CDR1 KGHSH, CDR2 LQKENI. The CDR3 DNA reads as TGTGCCAGCTCTCCGGGTCGCAATCAGCCCCAGCATTTT. Its translation is CASSPGRNQPQHF.

V gene TRBV19 combines with J gene TRBJ2-7; tentative D call: TRBD2 (7 bases). The CDR3 extends over 14 amino acids. Trimming took off 3 bases at V and 4 bases at J, with 13 bases between the two ends. CDR1 and CDR2 (germline): LNHDA, SQIVND (reference sequence). CDR3 DNA sequence: TGTGCCAGTAGTATTGGACTAGGGGGGTACGAGCAGTACTTC. Residues: CASSIGLGGYEQYF.

The chain links TRBV19 to TRBJ1-5, with 8 positions matching TRBD1. CDR3 length equals 14 residues. Trimming removed 5 bases from V and 1 base from J; junction bases left unmatched: 1. Germline V gene sequence: CDR1 LNHDA, CDR2 SQIVND (reference sequence). CDR3 sequence (DNA): TGTGCCAGTAGTTACAGGGGGAGCAATCAGCCCCAGCATTTT. Translation: CASSYRGSNQPQHF.

The table lists this clone with a few counts. The V and J genes are TRBV7-2 and TRBJ1-5; TRBD1 agrees at 7 bases. Germline CDR1 SGHTA, CDR2 FQGNSA. The V segment lost 2 bases and the J segment 2 bases; nucleotides outside the gene matches: 6. The CDR3 has 16 amino acids. CDR3 in amino acids: CASSLNRQGGNQPQHF. CDR3 DNA sequence: TGTGCCAGCAGCTTAAACAGACAGGGCGGCAATCAGCCCCAGCATTTT. The whole variable domain, remainder taken from reference TRBV7-2 and TRBJ1-5, is GAGVSQSPSNKVTEKGKDVELRCDPISGHTALYWYRQSLGQGLEFLIYFQGNSAPDKSGLPSDRFSAERTGGSVSTLTIQRTQQEDSAVYLCASSLNRQGGNQPQHFGDGTRLSIL.

The CDR3 nucleotides are TGTGCCAGCAGCAAAGCGTTACATAGCGGGAGGGCCCATGAGCAGTTCTTC. Encoded protein: CASSKALHSGRAHEQFF. The rearrangement joins TRBV21-1 to TRBJ2-1; the table's D call of TRBD2 was not tested on the DNA. TRBV21-1 is a listed pseudogene. There are 17 residues in the CDR3.

This clone was seen a handful of times. CDR3 region: CASRNRGSNYNEQFF. The CDR3 DNA reads TGTGCCAGCAGGAACAGGGGAAGTAACTACAATGAGCAGTTCTTC. The chain has TRBV6-5 and TRBJ2-1; 7 bases agree with TRBD1. The CDR3 is 15 residues long. Germline lookup yields CDR1 MNHEY and CDR2 SVGAGI. V was clipped by 6 bases and J by 3 bases; unmatched bases: 8.

The J gene is TRBJ2-1, the V gene TRBV10-2; D unclear. CDR1 and CDR2 (germline): WSHSY, SAAADI. V lost 5 bases and J lost 5, with 4 bases in between. This CDR3 comprises 11 residues. The CDR3 DNA reads as TGCGCCAGCAGTATCGACAATGAGCAGTTCTTC. It translates to CASSIDNEQFF.

The chain is built from TRBV2 and TRBJ2-2; 8 bases match TRBD2. The CDR3 runs 14 residues. CDR1 SNHLY and CDR2 FYNNEI come from the germline V gene. Trimming cost V 6 bases and J 3 bases; bases outside gene matches: 3. The CDR3 bases are TGTGCCAGCAGCGGGGGGGCGTACACCGGGGAGCTGTTTTTT. It translates to CASSGGAYTGELFF.

The chain carries TRBV5-4 and TRBJ2-2, with 8 positions matching TRBD1. Germline lookup yields CDR1 SGHNT and CDR2 YYREEE (reference sequence). This CDR3 spans 17 amino acids. V was clipped by 6 bases and J by 0 bases; unmatched bases: 10. The CDR3 sequence is CASTPGTGATNTGELFF. CDR3 bases: TGTGCCAGCACCCCCGGGACAGGAGCTACGAACACCGGGGAGCTGTTTTTT.

With respect to this clone: One end of the junction does not line up with germline, which may come from a read error. The chain is built from TRBV7-9 and TRBJ2-5; 14 bases align to TRBD2. The CDR3 contains 13 residues. CDR1 SEHNR and CDR2 FQNEAQ come from the germline V gene (reference sequence). The CDR3 DNA follows: TGTGCCAGCAGCCCGGGACTAGCGGGAGTGGGGGACTTC. Translation: CASSPGLAGVGDF.